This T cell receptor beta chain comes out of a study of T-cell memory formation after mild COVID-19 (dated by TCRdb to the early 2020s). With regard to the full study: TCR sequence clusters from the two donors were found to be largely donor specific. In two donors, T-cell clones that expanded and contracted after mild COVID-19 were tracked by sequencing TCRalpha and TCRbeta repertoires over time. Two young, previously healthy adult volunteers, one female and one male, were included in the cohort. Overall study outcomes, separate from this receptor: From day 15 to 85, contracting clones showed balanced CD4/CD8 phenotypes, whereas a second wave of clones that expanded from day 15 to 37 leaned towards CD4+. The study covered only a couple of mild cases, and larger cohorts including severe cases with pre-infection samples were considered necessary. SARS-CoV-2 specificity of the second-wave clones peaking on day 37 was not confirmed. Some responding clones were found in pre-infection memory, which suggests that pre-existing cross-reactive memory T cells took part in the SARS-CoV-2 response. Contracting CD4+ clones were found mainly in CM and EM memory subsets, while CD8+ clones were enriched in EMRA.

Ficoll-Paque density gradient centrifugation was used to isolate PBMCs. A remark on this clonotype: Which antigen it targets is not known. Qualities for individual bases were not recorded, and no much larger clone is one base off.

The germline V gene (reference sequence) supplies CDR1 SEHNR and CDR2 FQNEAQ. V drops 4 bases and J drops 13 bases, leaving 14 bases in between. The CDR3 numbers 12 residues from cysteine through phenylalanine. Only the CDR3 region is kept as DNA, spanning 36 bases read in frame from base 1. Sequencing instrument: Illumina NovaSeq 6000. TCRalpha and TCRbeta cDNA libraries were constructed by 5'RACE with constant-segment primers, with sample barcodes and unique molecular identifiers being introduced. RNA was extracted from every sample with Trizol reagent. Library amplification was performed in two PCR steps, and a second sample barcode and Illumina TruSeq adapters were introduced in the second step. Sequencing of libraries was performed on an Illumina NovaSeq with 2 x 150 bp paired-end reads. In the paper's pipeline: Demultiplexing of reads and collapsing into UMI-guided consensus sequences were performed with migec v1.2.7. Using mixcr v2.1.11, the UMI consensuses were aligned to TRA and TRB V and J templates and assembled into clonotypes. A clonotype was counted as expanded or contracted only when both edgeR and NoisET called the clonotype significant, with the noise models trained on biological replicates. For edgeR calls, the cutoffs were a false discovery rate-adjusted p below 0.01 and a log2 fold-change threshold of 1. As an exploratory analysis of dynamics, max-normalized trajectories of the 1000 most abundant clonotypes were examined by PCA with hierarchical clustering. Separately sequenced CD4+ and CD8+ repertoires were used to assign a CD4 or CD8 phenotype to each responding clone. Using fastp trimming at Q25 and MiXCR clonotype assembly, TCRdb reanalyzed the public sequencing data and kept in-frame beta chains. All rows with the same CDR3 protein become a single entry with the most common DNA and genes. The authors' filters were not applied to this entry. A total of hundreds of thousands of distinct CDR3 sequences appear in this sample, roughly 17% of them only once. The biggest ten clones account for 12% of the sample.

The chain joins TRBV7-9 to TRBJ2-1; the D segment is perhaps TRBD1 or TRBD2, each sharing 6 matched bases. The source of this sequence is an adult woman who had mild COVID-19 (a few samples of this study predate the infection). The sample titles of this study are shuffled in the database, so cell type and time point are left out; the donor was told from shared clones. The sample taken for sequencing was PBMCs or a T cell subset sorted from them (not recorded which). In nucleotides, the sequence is TGTGCCAGCAGCTCAGGTACGGGGGCCCAGTTCTTC. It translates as CASSSGTGAQFF. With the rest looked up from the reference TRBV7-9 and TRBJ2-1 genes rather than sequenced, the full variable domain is DTGVSQNPRHKITKRGQNVTFRCDPISEHNRLYWYRQTLGQGPEFLTYFQNEAQLEKSRLLSDRFSAERPKGSFSTLEIQRTEQGDSAMYLCASSSGTGAQFFGPGTRLTVL.